The rows below give T cell receptor beta chains drawn from one sample of a study of shared clonotypes between healthy human individuals. The method was immunoSEQ multiplex PCR; TCRdb's version includes in-frame clones alone and lacks a portion of them. The data hold some 2,100,000 clones, with 95% observed a single time. Material for sequencing was naive CD4+ T cells sorted from blood. These receptors originate from a man between 18 and 35 years old in good health. Both conserved end residues are part of each CDR3. The D gene is left open where the match is weak. The listing skips clone size in some rows; elsewhere it reads once, few, many or a size class.

J: TRBJ2-5
V: TRBV5-1
size: once
D: .
CDR3: CASSLALDRGETQYF
DNA: TGCGCCAGCAGCTTGGCACTAGATAGAGGAGAGACCCAGTACTTC

J: TRBJ2-2
V: TRBV30
size: .
D: .
CDR3: CAWSGVAWSSNTGELFF
DNA: TGTGCCTGGAGTGGAGTAGCGTGGTCCTCGAACACCGGGGAGCTGTTTTTT

J: TRBJ2-2
V: TRBV18
size: .
D: .
CDR3: CASSPYGGGGTGELFF
DNA: TGTGCCAGCTCACCATACGGGGGCGGCGGCACCGGGGAGCTGTTTTTT

J: TRBJ2-7
V: TRBV7-2
size: once
D: TRBD2
CDR3: CASSLWWEGYEQYF
DNA: TGTGCCAGCAGCTTATGGTGGGAGGGCTACGAGCAGTACTTC

J: TRBJ2-1
V: TRBV18
size: .
D: TRBD1
CDR3: CASSSLLPGTGGNEQFF
DNA: TGTGCCAGCTCATCCCTTCTGCCCGGGACAGGGGGGAATGAGCAGTTCTTC

J: TRBJ2-5
V: TRBV7-9
size: once
D: .
CDR3: CASSSHLVQETQYF
DNA: TGTGCCAGCAGCAGTCATCTAGTTCAAGAGACCCAGTACTTC

J: TRBJ1-2
V: TRBV5-4
size: .
D: .
CDR3: CASSLDAGGYTF
DNA: TGTGCCAGCAGCTTGGATGCCGGAGGCTACACCTTC

J: TRBJ2-4
V: TRBV15
size: .
D: .
CDR3: CATSRDRAYPTSPNEGIQYF
DNA: TGTGCCACCAGCAGGGACAGGGCCTACCCGACTAGCCCGAACGAGGGCATTCAGTACTTC

J: TRBJ1-5
V: TRBV2
size: .
D: .
CDR3: CASSENSQPQHF
DNA: TGTGCCAGCAGTGAAAACTCCCAGCCCCAGCATTTT

J: TRBJ1-5
V: TRBV6-1
size: .
D: .
CDR3: CASTPDNQPQHF
DNA: TGTGCCAGCACCCCGGACAATCAGCCCCAGCATTTT

J: TRBJ2-1
V: TRBV19
size: .
D: TRBD2
CDR3: CASSIVRTGLPRNNEQFF
DNA: TGTGCCAGTAGTATTGTTAGGACGGGACTACCGAGGAATAATGAGCAGTTCTTC

J: TRBJ2-1
V: TRBV7-7
size: .
D: .
CDR3: CASSPGLLVSYNEQFF
DNA: TGTGCTAGCAGCCCAGGACTCCTCGTTTCCTACAATGAGCAGTTCTTC

J: TRBJ1-2
V: TRBV19
size: .
D: .
CDR3: CASSTHRGNYGYTF
DNA: TGTGCCAGTAGCACCCATCGAGGCAACTATGGCTACACCTTC

J: TRBJ2-7
V: TRBV19
size: .
D: .
CDR3: CATRGGSSYEQYF
DNA: TGTGCCACCAGGGGGGGGTCCTCCTACGAGCAGTACTTC

J: TRBJ1-4
V: TRBV7-9
size: .
D: .
CDR3: CASSPNPGREANEKLFF
DNA: TGTGCCAGCAGCCCCAACCCAGGGCGAGAGGCTAATGAAAAACTGTTTTTT

J: TRBJ2-3
V: TRBV18
size: .
D: TRBD2
CDR3: CASSTRLANTDTQYF
DNA: TGTGCCAGCTCAACGAGACTAGCCAACACAGATACGCAGTATTTT

J: TRBJ2-7
V: TRBV4-3
size: .
D: .
CDR3: CASSPLGKRYEQYF
DNA: TGCGCCAGCAGCCCCCTTGGGAAGCGCTACGAGCAGTACTTC

J: TRBJ1-1
V: TRBV28
size: .
D: .
CDR3: CASSTANTEAFF
DNA: TGTGCCAGTTCGACAGCGAACACTGAAGCTTTCTTT

J: TRBJ2-5
V: TRBV5-1
size: .
D: .
CDR3: CASSLFTQNQETQYF
DNA: TGCGCCAGCAGCTTGTTCACACAGAACCAAGAGACCCAGTACTTC

J: TRBJ1-6
V: TRBV18
size: .
D: .
CDR3: CASSPGLFGDSPLHF
DNA: TGTGCCAGCTCACCAGGTCTTTTTGGGGACTCACCCCTCCACTTT

J: TRBJ2-7
V: TRBV6-6
size: .
D: .
CDR3: CASSYKAGPSYEQYF
DNA: TGTGCCAGCAGTTACAAGGCAGGGCCGTCCTACGAGCAGTACTTC

J: TRBJ2-5
V: TRBV9
size: .
D: .
CDR3: CASSVHPKETQYF
DNA: TGTGCCAGCAGTGTACATCCGAAAGAGACCCAGTACTTC

J: TRBJ1-1
V: TRBV7-2
size: .
D: TRBD1
CDR3: CASSWDRGSEAFF
DNA: TGTGCCAGCAGCTGGGACAGGGGCTCTGAAGCTTTCTTT

J: TRBJ2-1
V: TRBV27
size: .
D: TRBD2
CDR3: CASSFWVSGSSYNEQFF
DNA: TGTGCCAGCAGTTTCTGGGTTAGCGGGAGTTCCTACAATGAGCAGTTCTTC

J: TRBJ2-3
V: TRBV2
size: .
D: .
CDR3: CASSEETTDTQYF
DNA: TGTGCCAGCAGTGAAGAAACAACAGATACGCAGTATTTT

J: TRBJ2-1
V: TRBV29-1
size: .
D: .
CDR3: CSGRSSYNEQFF
DNA: TGCAGCGGACGAAGCTCCTACAATGAGCAGTTCTTC

J: TRBJ2-5
V: TRBV18
size: .
D: TRBD2
CDR3: CASSPVGGRPQETQYF
DNA: TGTGCCAGCTCACCGGTTGGCGGGAGGCCGCAAGAGACCCAGTACTTC

J: TRBJ2-7
V: TRBV27
size: once
D: TRBD1
CDR3: CASSLYYRGSSYEQYF
DNA: TGTGCCAGCAGTTTGTACTACAGGGGGAGCTCCTACGAGCAGTACTTC

J: TRBJ2-1
V: TRBV6-1
size: .
D: .
CDR3: CASSETTGFDEQFF
DNA: TGTGCCAGCAGTGAAACCACAGGGTTCGATGAGCAGTTCTTC

J: TRBJ2-7
V: TRBV9
size: .
D: .
CDR3: CASSPRLRFEDEQYF
DNA: TGTGCCAGCAGCCCCCGACTCCGATTCGAGGACGAGCAGTACTTC

J: TRBJ2-3
V: TRBV10-2
size: .
D: .
CDR3: CASSRDPSTDTQYF
DNA: TGCGCCAGCAGTCGGGACCCTAGCACAGATACGCAGTATTTT

J: TRBJ2-7
V: TRBV5-1
size: .
D: .
CDR3: CASSVTVLSYEQYF
DNA: TGCGCCAGCAGCGTGACAGTCCTCTCCTACGAGCAGTACTTC

J: TRBJ1-3
V: TRBV29-1
size: once
D: .
CDR3: CSVWEGGTGNTIYF
DNA: TGCAGCGTTTGGGAGGGTGGAACTGGAAACACCATATATTTT

J: TRBJ2-2
V: TRBV13
size: .
D: .
CDR3: CASSLGRVTGELFF
DNA: TGTGCCAGCAGCTTAGGACGCGTCACCGGGGAGCTGTTTTTT

J: TRBJ2-1
V: TRBV19
size: .
D: TRBD2
CDR3: CASSIGGRAGDEQFF
DNA: TGTGCCAGTAGTATCGGTGGGAGGGCCGGAGATGAGCAGTTCTTC

J: TRBJ2-5
V: TRBV6-1
size: .
D: .
CDR3: CASNPLGPETQYF
DNA: TGTGCCAGCAATCCACTAGGACCGGAGACCCAGTACTTC

J: TRBJ2-6
V: TRBV18
size: .
D: .
CDR3: CASSPRGLSGANVLTF
DNA: TGTGCCAGCTCACCCCGAGGGCTCTCTGGGGCCAACGTCCTGACTTTC

J: TRBJ2-3
V: TRBV5-4
size: .
D: TRBD2
CDR3: CASSEGTSGSTDTQYF
DNA: TGTGCCAGCAGCGAAGGGACTAGCGGGAGCACAGATACGCAGTATTTT

J: TRBJ1-1
V: TRBV7-9
size: .
D: .
CDR3: CASSPPGSHNTEAFF
DNA: TGTGCCAGCAGCCCGCCGGGAAGTCATAACACTGAAGCTTTCTTT

J: TRBJ2-7
V: TRBV6-6
size: .
D: .
CDR3: CASSSGYSYEQYF
DNA: TGTGCCAGCAGTTCAGGGTACTCCTACGAGCAGTACTTC

J: TRBJ1-2
V: TRBV30
size: .
D: .
CDR3: CAWSTDYGYTF
DNA: TGTGCCTGGAGCACTGACTATGGCTACACCTTC

J: TRBJ2-6
V: TRBV2
size: .
D: .
CDR3: CASSEPSGANVLTF
DNA: TGTGCCAGCAGTGAGCCCTCTGGGGCCAACGTCCTGACTTTC

J: TRBJ2-6
V: TRBV10-3
size: .
D: .
CDR3: CAISVLDSGANVLTF
DNA: TGTGCCATCAGTGTTCTAGATTCTGGGGCCAACGTCCTGACTTTC

J: TRBJ2-7
V: TRBV10-3
size: .
D: TRBD1
CDR3: CAISTGTVSYEQYF
DNA: TGTGCCATCAGTACCGGGACAGTCTCCTACGAGCAGTACTTC

J: TRBJ2-5
V: TRBV7-9
size: .
D: .
CDR3: CASSLAVQETQYF
DNA: TGTGCCAGCAGCTTAGCGGTACAAGAGACCCAGTACTTC

J: TRBJ2-7
V: TRBV4-1
size: once
D: TRBD1
CDR3: CASSQARDREVTRQVYEQYF
DNA: TGCGCCAGCAGCCAAGCTCGGGACAGGGAAGTAACCCGACAGGTCTACGAGCAGTACTTC

J: TRBJ1-6
V: TRBV7-2
size: .
D: .
CDR3: CASSLARVYNSPLHF
DNA: TGTGCCAGCAGCTTAGCCAGGGTTTATAATTCACCCCTCCACTTT

J: TRBJ2-7
V: TRBV6-1
size: .
D: TRBD1
CDR3: CASRAGTAVYEQYF
DNA: TGTGCCAGCAGAGCCGGGACAGCGGTTTACGAGCAGTACTTC

J: TRBJ2-1
V: TRBV4-1
size: .
D: TRBD2
CDR3: CASSQLGSGGSYNEQFF
DNA: TGCGCCAGCAGCCAATTGGGCAGCGGGGGTTCCTACAATGAGCAGTTCTTC

J: TRBJ1-1
V: TRBV5-1
size: .
D: .
CDR3: CASSLTLGGQDTEAFF
DNA: TGCGCCAGCAGCCTAACCCTGGGGGGCCAGGACACTGAAGCTTTCTTT

J: TRBJ2-1
V: TRBV11-2
size: .
D: TRBD2
CDR3: CASSSSPPSGLSYNEQFF
DNA: TGTGCCAGCAGCTCCTCCCCTCCTAGCGGGCTTTCCTACAATGAGCAGTTCTTC

J: TRBJ2-3
V: TRBV10-3
size: .
D: TRBD2
CDR3: CAISESRLAGAHSTDTQYF
DNA: TGTGCCATCAGTGAGTCGAGGCTAGCGGGGGCCCACAGCACAGATACGCAGTATTTT